The TCR beta chain described here comes from a study of blood T cell repertoires in COVID-19. CDR3 length: 18 residues. Germline CDR1 GTSNPN, CDR2 SVGIG (reference sequence). V was trimmed by 1 base and J by 5 bases, leaving 24 bases between them. Those enrolled, adults aged about 18 to 95 years, came from about two dozen US areas. Participant-given clinical history determined each cohort assignment. Two negative PCRs, clearance, or symptom resolution had been documented for recovered Cohort 3 donors. Profiled with immunoSEQ multiplex PCR; TCRdb holds only in-frame clones, not every one. The sample yields approximately 440,000 clones, roughly 88% seen once.

This TCR was recovered from a man younger than 35 who had recovered from COVID-19. The chain is built from TRBV30 and TRBJ1-3; D is uncertain. Input material: PBMCs or T cells enriched from blood (not recorded which). CDR3: CAWSDILQRAGERNTIYF. CDR3 sequence (DNA): TGTGCCTGGAGTGACATACTACAACGGGCCGGGGAAAGAAACACCATATATTTT.